Sequencing of this T cell receptor (beta chain) was carried out in a study of blood T cells in healthy people across ages. The use of a sample-barcoded 5' primer and a J-beta primer mix characterized a second PCR of about 7 to 12 cycles. Using its own MiXCR run on the 5' RACE reads, TCRdb lists one record per CDR3 protein. The data show 1.5 million to 2 million distinct CDR3 sequences, around half seen once. Source material: blood. The clonotype originates from a middle-aged woman in good health.

The CDR3 nucleotides are TGCGCCAGCAGCCAAGATTCGGTGGCAGCTCGGGGAGAAAAACTGTTTTTT. It codes for CASSQDSVAARGEKLFF. V and J are TRBV4-3 and TRBJ1-4; no firm D call. The CDR3 contains 17 residues. Between the trimmed V and J ends, which lost 0 bases and 8 bases, there was a span of 19 bases. The germline V gene has CDR1 LGHNA and CDR2 YSLEER.